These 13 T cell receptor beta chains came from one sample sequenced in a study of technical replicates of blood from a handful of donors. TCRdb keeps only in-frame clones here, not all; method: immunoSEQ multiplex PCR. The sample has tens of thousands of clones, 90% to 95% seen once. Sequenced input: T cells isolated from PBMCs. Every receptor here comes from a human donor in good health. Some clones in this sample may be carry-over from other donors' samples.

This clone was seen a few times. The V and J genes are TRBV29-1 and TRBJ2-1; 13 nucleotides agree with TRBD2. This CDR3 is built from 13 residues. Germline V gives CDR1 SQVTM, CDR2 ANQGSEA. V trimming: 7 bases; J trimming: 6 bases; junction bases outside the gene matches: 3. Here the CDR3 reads CSAGLAGPNEQFF. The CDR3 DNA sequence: TGCAGCGCGGGACTAGCGGGGCCCAATGAGCAGTTCTTC.

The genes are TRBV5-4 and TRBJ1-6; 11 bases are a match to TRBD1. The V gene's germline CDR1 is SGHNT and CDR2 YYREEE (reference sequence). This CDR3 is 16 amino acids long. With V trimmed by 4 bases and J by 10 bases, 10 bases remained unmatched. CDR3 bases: TGTGCCAGCAGCCAGGGGACAGGGGGGGAGGGATCACCCCTCCACTTT. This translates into CASSQGTGGEGSPLHF.

CDR3: CASSLDAAAGVSTDTQYF. In DNA, the CDR3 is TGTGCCAGCAGCTTAGATGCGGCAGCGGGAGTTAGCACAGATACGCAGTATTTT. The V call is TRBV11-2, the J call TRBJ2-3; 8 nucleotides agree with TRBD2. The CDR3 is 18 residues long. Germline loops: CDR1 SGHAT, CDR2 FQNNGV. V was clipped by 0 bases and J by 0 bases; unmatched bases: 8.

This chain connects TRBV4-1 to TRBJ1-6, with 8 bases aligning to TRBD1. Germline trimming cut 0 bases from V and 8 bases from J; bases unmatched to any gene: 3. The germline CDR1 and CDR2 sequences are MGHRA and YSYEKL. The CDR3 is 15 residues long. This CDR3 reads CASSQETGVDSPLHF. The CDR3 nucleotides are TGCGCCAGCAGCCAAGAGACAGGGGTAGATTCACCCCTCCACTTT.

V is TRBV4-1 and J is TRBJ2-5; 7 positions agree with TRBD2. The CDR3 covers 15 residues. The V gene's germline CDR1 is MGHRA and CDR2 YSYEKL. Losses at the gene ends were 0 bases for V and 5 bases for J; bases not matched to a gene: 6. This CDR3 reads CASSQDSGRAETQYF. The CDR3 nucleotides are TGCGCCAGCAGCCAAGATTCAGGGAGGGCCGAGACCCAGTACTTC.

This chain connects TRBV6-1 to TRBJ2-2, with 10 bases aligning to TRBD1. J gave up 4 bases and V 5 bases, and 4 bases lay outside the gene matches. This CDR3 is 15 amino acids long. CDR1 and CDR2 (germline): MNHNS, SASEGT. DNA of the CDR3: TGTGCCAGCAGTACCCGGGACAGGGGCACCGGGGAGCTGTTTTTT. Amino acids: CASSTRDRGTGELFF.

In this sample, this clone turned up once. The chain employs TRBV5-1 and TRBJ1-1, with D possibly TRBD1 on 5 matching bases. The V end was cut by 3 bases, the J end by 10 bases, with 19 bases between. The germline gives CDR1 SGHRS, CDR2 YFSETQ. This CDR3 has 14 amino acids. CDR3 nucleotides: TGCGCCAGCAGCTCCGAAAACTTCGGGGGTGCAGCTTTCTTT. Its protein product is CASSSENFGGAAFF.

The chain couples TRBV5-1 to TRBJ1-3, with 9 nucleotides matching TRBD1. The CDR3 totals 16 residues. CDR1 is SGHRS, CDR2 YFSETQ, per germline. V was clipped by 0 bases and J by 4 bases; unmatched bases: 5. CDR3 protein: CASSLGRQGEGNTIYF. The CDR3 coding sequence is TGCGCCAGCAGCTTGGGACGACAGGGGGAAGGAAACACCATATATTTT.

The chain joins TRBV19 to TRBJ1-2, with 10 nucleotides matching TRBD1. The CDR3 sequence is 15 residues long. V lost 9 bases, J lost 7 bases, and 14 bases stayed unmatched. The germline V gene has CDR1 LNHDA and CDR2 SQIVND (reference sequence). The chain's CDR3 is CASKFRDRGLGGYTF. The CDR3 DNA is TGTGCCAGCAAGTTCCGGGACAGGGGACTGGGTGGCTACACCTTC.

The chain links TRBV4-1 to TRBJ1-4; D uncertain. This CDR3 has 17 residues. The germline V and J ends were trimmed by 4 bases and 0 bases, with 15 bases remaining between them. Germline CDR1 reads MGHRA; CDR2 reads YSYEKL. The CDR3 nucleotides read TGCGCCAGCAGCCCGCCCTACGTCAGCGCAACTAATGAAAAACTGTTTTTT. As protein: CASSPPYVSATNEKLFF.

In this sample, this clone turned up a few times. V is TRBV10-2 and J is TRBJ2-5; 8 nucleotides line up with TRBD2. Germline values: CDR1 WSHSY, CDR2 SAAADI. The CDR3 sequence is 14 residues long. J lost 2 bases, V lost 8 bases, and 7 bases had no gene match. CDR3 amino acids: CASARGGNQETQYF. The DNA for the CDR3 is TGCGCCAGCGCTCGGGGGGGGAATCAAGAGACCCAGTACTTC.

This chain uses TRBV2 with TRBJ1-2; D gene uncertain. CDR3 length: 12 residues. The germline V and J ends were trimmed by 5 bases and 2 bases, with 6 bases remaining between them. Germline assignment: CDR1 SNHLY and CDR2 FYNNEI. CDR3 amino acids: CASSTGNYGYTF. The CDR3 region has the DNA TGTGCCAGCAGTACCGGGAACTATGGCTACACCTTC.

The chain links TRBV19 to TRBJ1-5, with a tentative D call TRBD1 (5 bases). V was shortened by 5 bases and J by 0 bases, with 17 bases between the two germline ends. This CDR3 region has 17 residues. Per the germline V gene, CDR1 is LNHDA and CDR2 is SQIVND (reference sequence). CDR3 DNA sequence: TGTGCCAGTAGTGTCTCGGCGGGACGGATTAGCAATCAGCCCCAGCATTTT. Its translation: CASSVSAGRISNQPQHF. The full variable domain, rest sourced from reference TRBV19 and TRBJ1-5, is DGGITQSPKYLFRKEGQNVTLSCEQNLNHDAMYWYRQDPGQGLRLIYYSQIVNDFQKGDIAEGYSVSREKKESFPLTVTSAQKNPTAFYLCASSVSAGRISNQPQHFGDGTRLSIL.